One sample yielded the 18 T cell receptor beta chains listed below, sequenced in a study of breast tumors, draining lymph nodes, adjacent tissues. Breast cancer patients provided tissue from their axillary draining lymph nodes. TCRdb re-analysed the multiplex PCR reads in MiXCR, keeping a single row per CDR3 protein. The data show 150,000 to 250,000 distinct CDR3 sequences, roughly 31% seen once. Sample: axillary lymph node tissue. The origin of the receptors is a female donor with breast cancer. Some clones in this sample may be carry-over from other donors' samples.

Comment on this clonotype: Because the CDR3's place on the DNA is in doubt, the DNA is left out and the CDR3 is given as listed by TCRdb. CDR3 region: CATSDSGFYGCTF. The rearrangement uses TRBV24-1 and TRBJ1-2. In germline, CDR1 is KGHDR, CDR2 SFDVKD. A total of 13 residues make up the CDR3, ends included.

This clonotype was detected ten times or more. The chain recombines TRBV7-9 with TRBJ1-5, with D uncertain. Trimming left V 3 bases short and J 4 bases short, with 7 bases between. CDR3 length: 13 residues. CDR1 SEHNR and CDR2 FQNEAQ come from the germline V gene (reference sequence). CDR3 DNA sequence: TGTGCCAGCAGCTTGGGTTTGAATCAGCCCCAGCATTTT. Residues: CASSLGLNQPQHF.

This clonotype was counted at least ten times. The V call is TRBV20-1, the J call TRBJ2-1; 7 positions match TRBD1. The germline CDR1 and CDR2 sequences are DFQATT and SNEGSKA (reference sequence). J was trimmed by 6 bases and V by 1 base; bases with no gene match: 9. This CDR3 region has 15 residues. The CDR3 region is CSARGNDRDSNEQFF. CDR3 sequence (DNA): TGCAGTGCTAGAGGCAACGACAGGGATTCCAATGAGCAGTTCTTC.

This clonotype was counted ten times or more. The chain joins TRBV5-1 to TRBJ2-5; 7 bases agree with TRBD2. The germline CDR1 and CDR2 sequences are SGHRS and YFSETQ. The CDR3 runs 14 residues. J lost 5 bases, V lost 5 bases, and 9 bases had no gene match. CDR3 coding DNA: TGCGCCAGCAGTCCCGGACTAGGAGGGGAGACCCAGTACTTC. It translates to CASSPGLGGETQYF.

The genes are TRBV13 and TRBJ2-7; weak D call: TRBD1 (5 bases). Trimming took 6 bases from V and 6 from J, leaving 15 bases between them. The CDR3 is made up of 13 amino acids. Germline CDR1 PRHDT, CDR2 FYEKMQ (reference sequence). Here the CDR3 reads CASSEPGIGEQYV. The DNA of the CDR3 is TGTGCCAGCAGTGAGCCAGGGATAGGCGAGCAGTACGTC.

This clonotype was seen repeatedly, ten times or more. The rearrangement uses TRBV30 and TRBJ1-6, with 7 positions matching TRBD1. V was clipped by 5 bases and J by 10 bases; unmatched bases: 11. The CDR3 is 14 residues long. Germline CDR1 reads GTSNPN; CDR2 reads SVGIG (reference sequence). DNA of the CDR3: TGTGCCTGGTCTTCGGACAGGACGTACTCACCCCTCCACTTT. Amino acid sequence: CAWSSDRTYSPLHF.

Ten or more counts support this clonotype. The V gene is TRBV15, the J gene TRBJ2-3; 9 bases line up with TRBD2. Trimming cost V 2 bases and J 3 bases; bases outside gene matches: 3. In germline, CDR1 is LNHNV, CDR2 YYDKDF (reference sequence). The CDR3 has 15 amino acids. In DNA, the CDR3 is TGTGCCACCAGCAGAAGCGGACTAGCGACAGATACGCAGTATTTT. As protein: CATSRSGLATDTQYF.

This chain connects TRBV19 to TRBJ2-7; D remains unclear. This CDR3 comprises 14 residues. CDR1 and CDR2 (germline): LNHDA, SQIVND (reference sequence). V lost 1 base to trimming and J lost 2 bases, with 9 bases between them. The CDR3 DNA sequence: TGTGCCAGTAGTATAGCTGAAGGGCCCTACGAGCAGTACTTC. It codes for CASSIAEGPYEQYF.

This clonotype came up a few times. In DNA, the CDR3 is TGTGCCAGCAGTTTTACCAGGACTTATAATCAGCCCCAGCATTTT. As protein: CASSFTRTYNQPQHF. The chain recombines TRBV28 with TRBJ1-5; D not resolved. V dropped 3 bases and J dropped 4 bases, with 13 bases sitting between them. Per the germline V gene, CDR1 is MDHEN and CDR2 is SYDVKM. CDR3 length equals 15 residues.

This rearrangement joins TRBV12-3 or TRBV12-4 to TRBJ2-4; either TRBD1 or TRBD2 may supply D (5 bases each). The CDR3 length is 15 residues. The V gene lost 2 bases and the J gene lost 2 bases, with 10 bases spanning the gap. CDR3 DNA sequence: TGTGCCAGCAGTTTACGGGACGGACCCAAAAACATTCAGTACTTC. It is translated as CASSLRDGPKNIQYF.

This clonotype came up many times. This chain joins TRBV29-1 and TRBJ2-1, with 7 bases aligning to TRBD1. The CDR3 length is 12 residues. Trimming removed 8 bases from V and 6 bases from J; junction bases left unmatched: 7. From germline, CDR1 is SQVTM and CDR2 ANQGSEA. CDR3 bases: TGCAGCCCAAAGACAGGGACCAATGAGCAGTTCTTC. It translates to CSPKTGTNEQFF.

The sample holds many counts of this clonotype. This chain uses TRBV19 with TRBJ1-4, with TRBD1 matching 9 bases. The CDR3 length is 15 residues. Germline V CDR1 and CDR2: LNHDA, SQIVND (reference sequence). J lost 7 bases, V lost 6 bases, and 9 bases had no gene match. The CDR3 here is CASSPDRGRSEKLFF. The CDR3 nucleotides are TGTGCCAGTAGCCCGGACAGGGGTCGGAGTGAAAAACTGTTTTTT.

V gene TRBV12-3 or TRBV12-4 combines with J gene TRBJ2-4; no clear D gene. V lost 4 bases and J 5 bases, leaving 15 bases between the germline ends. The CDR3 consists of 15 residues. The CDR3 DNA reads TGTGCCAGCAGTTCCCGGTTTAGTAGGGAAAACATTCAGTACTTC. It encodes CASSSRFSRENIQYF.

This clonotype occurred many times. This chain joins TRBV20-1 and TRBJ2-5; D not resolved. The CDR3 is 12 residues long. V shed 3 bases and J shed 4 bases, with 9 bases lying between them. Per the germline V gene, CDR1 is DFQATT and CDR2 is SNEGSKA (reference sequence). This CDR3 reads CSASAQAETQYF. The CDR3 nucleotides are TGCAGTGCTAGTGCCCAGGCAGAGACCCAGTACTTC.

The rearrangement joins TRBV20-1 to TRBJ1-2; 7 bases agree with TRBD1. This CDR3 is built from 13 residues. Per the germline V gene, CDR1 is DFQATT and CDR2 is SNEGSKA (reference sequence). V shed 5 bases, J shed 5 bases, and the junction held 8 bases outside the gene matches. The CDR3 coding sequence is TGCAGTGCTCCCCCGGGACAGCTATATGGCTACACCTTC. Amino acid sequence: CSAPPGQLYGYTF.

This clonotype showed up many times. The chain recombines TRBV24-1 with TRBJ2-5; TRBD2 matches at 7 bases. The germline CDR1 and CDR2 sequences are KGHDR and SFDVKD. The length of the CDR3 is 14 residues. Trimming cost V 6 bases and J 1 base; bases outside gene matches: 4. The CDR3 DNA reads TGTGCCACCAGTTCTAGCGGAACCCAAGAGACCCAGTACTTC. Its protein is CATSSSGTQETQYF.

The V gene is TRBV19, the J gene TRBJ2-2; D perhaps matches TRBD1 (5 bases). The V end lost 4 bases, the J end lost 4 bases, and 13 bases lay between the germline ends. Germline V gene lookup returns CDR1 LNHDA and CDR2 SQIVND (reference sequence). This CDR3 region has 15 residues. CDR3 residues: CASSTLGAPTGELFF. Written as DNA, the CDR3 is TGTGCCAGTAGTACCCTTGGGGCACCCACCGGGGAGCTGTTTTTT.

This clonotype was picked up many times. The chain uses TRBV2 and TRBJ1-5, with a weak D call TRBD1 (5 bases). The CDR3 has 13 residues. Germline-derived CDR1 and CDR2 are SNHLY and FYNNEI. V lost 6 bases and J 4 bases, leaving 10 bases between the germline ends. This CDR3 is CASRGERNQPQHF. In DNA form, the CDR3 reads TGTGCCAGCAGGGGGGAACGTAATCAGCCCCAGCATTTT.